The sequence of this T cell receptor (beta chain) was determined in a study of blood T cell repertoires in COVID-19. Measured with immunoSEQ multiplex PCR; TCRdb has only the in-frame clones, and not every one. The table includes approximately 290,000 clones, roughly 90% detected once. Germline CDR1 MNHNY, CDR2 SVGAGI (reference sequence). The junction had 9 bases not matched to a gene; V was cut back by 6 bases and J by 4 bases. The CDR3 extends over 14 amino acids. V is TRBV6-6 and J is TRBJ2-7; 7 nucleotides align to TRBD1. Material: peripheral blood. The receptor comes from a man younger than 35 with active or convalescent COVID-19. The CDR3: CASSRHTGAYEQYF. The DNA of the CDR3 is TGTGCCAGCAGCCGCCACACAGGGGCTTACGAGCAGTACTTC.